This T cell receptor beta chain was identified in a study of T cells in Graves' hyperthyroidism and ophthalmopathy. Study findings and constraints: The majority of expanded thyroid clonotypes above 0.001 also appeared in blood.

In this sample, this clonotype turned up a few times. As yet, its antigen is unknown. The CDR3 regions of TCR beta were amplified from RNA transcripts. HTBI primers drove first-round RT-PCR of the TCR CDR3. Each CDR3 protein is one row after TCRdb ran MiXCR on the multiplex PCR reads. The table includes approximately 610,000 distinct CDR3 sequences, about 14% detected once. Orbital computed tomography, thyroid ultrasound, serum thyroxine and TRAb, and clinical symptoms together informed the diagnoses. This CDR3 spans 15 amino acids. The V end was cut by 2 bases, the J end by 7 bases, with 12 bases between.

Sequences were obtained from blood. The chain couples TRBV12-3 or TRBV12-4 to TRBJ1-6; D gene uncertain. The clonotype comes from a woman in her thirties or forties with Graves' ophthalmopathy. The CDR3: CASSLMETRNSPLHF. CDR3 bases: TGTGCCAGCAGTTTAATGGAGACCCGGAATTCACCCCTCCACTTT.